This passage covers 26 T cell receptor beta chains from one sample sequenced in a study of blood T cells in healthy people across ages. Combining a sample-barcoded 5' primer with a J-beta primer mix, a second PCR ran for roughly 6 to 12 cycles. TCRdb redid the calling of the 5' RACE reads with MiXCR, one entry per CDR3 protein. The table includes roughly 1,300,000 distinct CDR3 sequences, 59% detected once. The sequenced material came from blood. The source of these receptors is a man between 18 and 29 years old in good health.

The J gene is TRBJ2-1, the V gene TRBV20-1; 10 bases align to TRBD2. CDR1 is DFQATT, CDR2 SNEGSKA, per germline (reference sequence). Trimming took 5 bases from V and 4 from J; bases not matched to a gene: 8. The CDR3 is 15 residues long. CDR3 region: CSASETSGLYNEQFF. The CDR3 coding sequence is TGCAGTGCTTCCGAGACTAGCGGGTTATACAATGAGCAGTTCTTC.

The chain couples TRBV28 to TRBJ2-4; D is uncertain. Looked up from germline, CDR1 is MDHEN and CDR2 is SYDVKM. This CDR3 has 14 residues. The V and J ends lost 6 bases and 8 bases respectively, with 17 bases between them. This CDR3 is CASRIGPLVDIQYF. The CDR3, as DNA: TGTGCCAGCAGGATTGGACCCCTTGTCGACATTCAGTACTTC.

About this clonotype: An end of the junction differs from the germline gene, which may be a read error. This rearrangement joins TRBV28 to TRBJ1-2; TRBD1 matches at 9 bases. Germline V lookup: CDR1 MDHEN, CDR2 SYDVKM. This CDR3 is 11 amino acids long. CDR3 loop: CETGGNYGYTF. As DNA, the CDR3 is TGCGAAACAGGGGGCAACTATGGCTACACCTTC.

The genes are TRBV6-5 and TRBJ1-2, with D tentatively TRBD1 (5 bases). V was cut by 5 bases and J by 4 bases, with 17 bases left in between. Germline lookup yields CDR1 MNHEY and CDR2 SVGAGI. This CDR3 has 15 residues. The CDR3 protein is CASSQAGRPSYGYTF. DNA of the CDR3: TGTGCCAGCAGTCAAGCAGGGCGCCCGTCCTATGGCTACACCTTC.

Worth noting for this clonotype: The junction does not match germline at one end; this may be a read error. The chain's CDR3 is CTSSLQSGQGIYEQYF. The CDR3 DNA sequence: TGTACCAGCAGCTTACAGTCAGGACAGGGGATCTACGAGCAGTACTTC. The chain is built from TRBV7-8 and TRBJ2-7; 9 bases fit TRBD1. Germline CDR1 and CDR2: SGHVS and FQNEAQ. The CDR3 consists of 16 residues.

This clonotype was seen only a few times. The chain links TRBV7-2 to TRBJ2-7; D could derive from TRBD1 or TRBD2 (5 bases each). Germline lookup yields CDR1 SGHTA and CDR2 FQGNSA. V lost 1 base and J 3 bases, leaving 10 bases between the germline ends. This CDR3 is 14 amino acids long. The CDR3 region has the DNA TGTGCCAGCAGCTTAGACGGGGCACACTACGAGCAGTACTTC. This codes for CASSLDGAHYEQYF.

This clonotype was counted a few times. The chain recombines TRBV7-9 with TRBJ2-7; possibly TRBD1 for D (6 bases). The V and J ends lost 4 bases and 1 base respectively, with 11 bases between them. CDR3 length equals 14 residues. The germline V gene has CDR1 SEHNR and CDR2 FQNEAQ (reference sequence). In DNA, the CDR3 is TGTGCCAGCAGCTCCTCAGGACAGTCCTACGAGCAGTACTTC. Protein product: CASSSSGQSYEQYF.

The rearrangement links TRBV29-1 to TRBJ2-7, with a weak D call TRBD1 (6 bases). The CDR3 length is 13 residues. Trimming removed 2 bases at V and 2 bases at J, with 10 bases between. CDR1 SQVTM and CDR2 ANQGSEA come from the germline V gene. CDR3 residues: CSVERDTPYEQYF. Written as DNA, the CDR3 is TGCAGCGTTGAAAGGGACACCCCCTACGAGCAGTACTTC.

The chain joins TRBV2 to TRBJ1-4, with D perhaps matching TRBD1 (6 bases). Germline assignment: CDR1 SNHLY and CDR2 FYNNEI. This CDR3 comprises 14 residues. V gave up 7 bases and J gave up 8 bases, with 17 bases separating them. As DNA, the CDR3 is TGTGCCAGCAAATTCGGGACAACGTTGGAAAAACTGTTTTTT. This encodes CASKFGTTLEKLFF.

The rearrangement joins TRBV4-2 to TRBJ2-3; D is possibly TRBD2 (7 bases). The V end lost 0 bases, the J end lost 0 bases, and 22 bases lay between the germline ends. Germline loops: CDR1 LGHNA, CDR2 YNFKEQ. The CDR3 spans 20 residues. The CDR3 protein is CASSQEGGWSSGASTDTQYF. CDR3 nucleotide sequence: TGTGCCAGCAGCCAAGAAGGGGGGTGGTCTAGCGGAGCTAGCACAGATACGCAGTATTTT.

This chain joins TRBV7-8 and TRBJ2-6; perhaps TRBD2 as D (7 bases). CDR1 and CDR2 from the germline V gene are SGHVS and FQNEAQ. Trimming took off 1 base at V and 0 bases at J, with 13 bases between the two ends. The CDR3 is made up of 18 amino acids. The CDR3 bases are TGTGCCAGCAGCTTAGAGGGGGGGCGCAACTCTGGGGCCAACGTCCTGACTTTC. Protein sequence: CASSLEGGRNSGANVLTF.

This clonotype has a handful of counts. V usage is TRBV20-1 and J usage is TRBJ2-1, with 11 bases lining up with TRBD2. The CDR3 contains 14 residues. J was trimmed by 8 bases and V by 6 bases; bases with no gene match: 9. From germline, CDR1 is DFQATT and CDR2 SNEGSKA (reference sequence). The CDR3 sequence is CSAPTSGRYDEQFF. The CDR3 DNA reads TGCAGTGCACCTACTAGCGGGAGATACGATGAGCAGTTCTTC.

CDR3 DNA: TGTGCCAGCAGTAAGAGGCTTCTGACAGGGGGCAGGAGGGATCAGCCCCAGCATTTT. It specifies CASSKRLLTGGRRDQPQHF. This rearrangement joins TRBV6-2 or TRBV6-3 to TRBJ1-5, with 10 bases aligning to TRBD1. V shed 5 bases, J shed 5 bases, and the junction held 18 bases outside the gene matches. CDR3 length equals 19 residues. From germline, CDR1 is MNHEY and CDR2 SVGEGT.

The V gene is TRBV5-1, the J gene TRBJ2-1; 7 bases fit TRBD2. CDR1 and CDR2 (germline): SGHRS, YFSETQ. This CDR3 region has 15 residues. V was clipped by 1 base and J by 10 bases; unmatched bases: 11. This chain's CDR3 is CASSLTPLARLEQFF. The CDR3 DNA follows: TGCGCCAGCAGCTTGACTCCACTAGCGCGCCTAGAGCAGTTCTTC.

The genes are TRBV5-4 and TRBJ1-2; D is unclear. V was cut by 0 bases and J by 0 bases, with 12 bases left in between. CDR3 length: 16 residues. Looked up from germline, CDR1 is SGHNT and CDR2 is YYREEE (reference sequence). The chain's CDR3 is CASSLVPGSANYGYTF. The CDR3 region has the DNA TGTGCCAGCAGCTTGGTTCCGGGCAGCGCTAACTATGGCTACACCTTC. Full variable domain (missing parts from reference TRBV5-4 and TRBJ1-2): ETGVTQSPTHLIKTRGQQVTLRCSSQSGHNTVSWYQQALGQGPQFIFQYYREEENGRGNFPPRFSGLQFPNYSSELNVNALELDDSALYLCASSLVPGSANYGYTFGSGTRLTVV.

The chain recombines TRBV7-9 with TRBJ2-1; D uncertain. The V gene's germline CDR1 is SEHNR and CDR2 FQNEAQ (reference sequence). V was pared by 5 bases and J by 13 bases, with 15 bases between. CDR3 length: 12 amino acids. The CDR3 DNA reads TGTGCCAGCAGCCTAAACCGAGACTTTCAGTTCTTC. Residues: CASSLNRDFQFF. The complete variable domain, with remaining parts taken from reference TRBV7-9 and TRBJ2-1, reads DTGVSQNPRHKITKRGQNVTFRCDPISEHNRLYWYRQTLGQGPEFLTYFQNEAQLEKSRLLSDRFSAERPKGSFSTLEIQRTEQGDSAMYLCASSLNRDFQFFGPGTRLTVL.

This clonotype was counted between two and nine times. The gene calls are TRBV4-2 and TRBJ2-1, with 16 bases fitting TRBD2. CDR1 is LGHNA and CDR2 is YNFKEQ in the germline V gene. V lost 6 bases and J lost 7; bases outside the gene matches: 9. The CDR3 length is 17 residues. CDR3 nucleotide sequence: TGTGCCAGCAGACTGCTCCCGGGACTAGCGGGAGGGAATGAGCAGTTCTTC. This encodes CASRLLPGLAGGNEQFF.

The chain is built from TRBV12-3 or TRBV12-4 and TRBJ2-7, with a possible D match to TRBD2 (6 bases). This CDR3 has 13 amino acids. The ends were cut back, 3 bases at V and 5 bases at J, with 11 bases in the middle. CDR3 amino acids: CASSLKVADEQYF. CDR3 DNA: TGTGCCAGCAGTTTGAAGGTAGCGGACGAGCAGTACTTC.

This clonotype was counted only a few times. The CDR3 sequence is CATAQITADEQFF. Here the CDR3 DNA reads TGTGCCACTGCACAAATTACGGCCGATGAGCAGTTCTTC. The rearrangement links TRBV2 to TRBJ2-1; D is ambiguous. The germline V gene encodes CDR1 SNHLY and CDR2 FYNNEI. The CDR3 has 13 amino acids. V was trimmed by 10 bases and J by 8 bases, leaving 18 bases between them.

The table lists this clonotype with a count of one. This rearrangement joins TRBV7-9 to TRBJ1-2, with no clear D. There are 12 residues in the CDR3. The V gene's germline CDR1 is SEHNR and CDR2 FQNEAQ (reference sequence). V shed 5 bases and J shed 12 bases, with 16 bases lying between them. CDR3 protein: CASSPSGGFHTF. CDR3 in DNA: TGTGCCAGCAGCCCCTCAGGAGGGTTCCACACCTTC. Full variable domain (rest looked up from reference TRBV7-9 and TRBJ1-2): DTGVSQNPRHKITKRGQNVTFRCDPISEHNRLYWYRQTLGQGPEFLTYFQNEAQLEKSRLLSDRFSAERPKGSFSTLEIQRTEQGDSAMYLCASSPSGGFHTFGSGTRLTVV.

This clonotype was detected only a few times. The junction shows a germline mismatch at one end, possibly a read error. The chain employs TRBV7-7 and TRBJ1-5; TRBD1 aligns across 7 bases. This CDR3 comprises 15 residues. Germline-derived CDR1 and CDR2 are SSHAT and FNYEAQ (reference sequence). The CDR3 reads CASSLAGQINQPQHF. The CDR3 DNA reads TGTGCTAGCAGCTTAGCGGGACAGATCAATCAGCCCCAGCATTTT.

The chain recombines TRBV20-1 with TRBJ2-1, with 7 bases identical to TRBD1. The J call may be incorrect, as the DNA end agrees better with TRBJ2-7. Germline CDR1 is DFQATT and CDR2 is SNEGSKA (reference sequence). This CDR3 is 15 amino acids long. This CDR3 is CSARAQGTSYNEQYF. The CDR3 coding sequence is TGCAGTGCTAGAGCACAGGGGACCTCCTACAATGAGCAGTACTTC.

The genes are TRBV2 and TRBJ2-1, with unresolved D. CDR1 SNHLY and CDR2 FYNNEI come from the germline V gene. CDR3 length: 16 residues. V dropped 6 bases and J dropped 13 bases, with 28 bases sitting between them. DNA for the CDR3: TGTGCCAGCAGCAAAAGTCCGTACGTCTTACAAGAGACCCAGTTCTTC. It encodes CASSKSPYVLQETQFF.

The gene calls are TRBV3-1 and TRBJ2-4; D uncertain. The J call may be faulty, since TRBJ2-7 better matches the DNA end. Germline values: CDR1 LGHDT, CDR2 YNNKEL (reference sequence). This CDR3 contains 13 residues. The CDR3 DNA is TGTGCCAGCAGCCAAGAAAAGAACTACGAGCAGTACTTC. Protein product: CASSQEKNYEQYF.

V is TRBV4-3 and J is TRBJ2-3, with 9 bases identical to TRBD2. The junction had 9 bases not matched to a gene; V was cut back by 0 bases and J by 5 bases. The germline gives CDR1 LGHNA, CDR2 YSLEER. This CDR3 contains 17 residues. The CDR3: CASSQDPSGAEIDTQYF. The CDR3 coding sequence is TGCGCCAGCAGCCAAGATCCTAGCGGGGCGGAGATAGATACGCAGTATTTT.

For this clonotype: Compared with germline, one end of the junction differs, possibly owing to a read error. The rearrangement uses TRBV2 and TRBJ2-5; weak D call: TRBD1 (6 bases). From germline, CDR1 is SNHLY and CDR2 FYNNEI. This CDR3 has 14 residues. The CDR3 protein is CASIRGSVQETQYF. Here the CDR3 DNA reads TGCGCCAGCATCAGGGGATCGGTCCAAGAGACCCAGTACTTC.